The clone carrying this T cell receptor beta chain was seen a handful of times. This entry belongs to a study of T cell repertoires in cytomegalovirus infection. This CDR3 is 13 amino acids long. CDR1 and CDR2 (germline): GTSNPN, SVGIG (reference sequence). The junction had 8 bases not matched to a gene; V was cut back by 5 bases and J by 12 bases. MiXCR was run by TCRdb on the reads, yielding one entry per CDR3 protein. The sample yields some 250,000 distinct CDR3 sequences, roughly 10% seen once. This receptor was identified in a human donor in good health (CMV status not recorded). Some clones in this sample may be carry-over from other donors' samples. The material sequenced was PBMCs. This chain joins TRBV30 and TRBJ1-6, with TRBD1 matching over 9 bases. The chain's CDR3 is CAWEPDRGRPLHF. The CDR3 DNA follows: TGTGCCTGGGAACCGGACAGGGGAAGACCCCTCCACTTT.